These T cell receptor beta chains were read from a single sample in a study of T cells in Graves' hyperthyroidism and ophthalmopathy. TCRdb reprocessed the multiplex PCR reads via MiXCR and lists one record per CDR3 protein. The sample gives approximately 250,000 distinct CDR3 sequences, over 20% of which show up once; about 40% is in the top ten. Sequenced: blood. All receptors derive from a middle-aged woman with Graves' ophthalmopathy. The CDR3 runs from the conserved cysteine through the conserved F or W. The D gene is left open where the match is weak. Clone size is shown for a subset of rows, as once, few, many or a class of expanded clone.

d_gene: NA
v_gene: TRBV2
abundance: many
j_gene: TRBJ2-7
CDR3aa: CASSERVRGYYEQYF
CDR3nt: TGTGCCAGCAGTGAAAGGGTTCGCGGGTACTACGAGCAGTACTTC

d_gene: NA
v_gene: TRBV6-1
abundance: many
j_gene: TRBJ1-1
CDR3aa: CASSKPGHLNTEAFF
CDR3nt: TGTGCCAGCAGTAAACCGGGACACCTGAACACTGAAGCTTTCTTT

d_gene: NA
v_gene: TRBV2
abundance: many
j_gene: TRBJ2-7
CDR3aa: CASSDPAGGGPPYEQYF
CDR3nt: TGTGCCAGCAGTGATCCCGCGGGCGGAGGGCCCCCCTACGAGCAGTACTTC

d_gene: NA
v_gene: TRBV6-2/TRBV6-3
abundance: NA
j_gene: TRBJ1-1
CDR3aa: CASSYSPRPWTNTEAFF
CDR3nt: TGTGCCAGCAGTTACTCGCCAAGGCCCTGGACTAACACTGAAGCTTTCTTT

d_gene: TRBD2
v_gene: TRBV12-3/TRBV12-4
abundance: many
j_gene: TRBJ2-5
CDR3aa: CASSPGSGSLKTQYF
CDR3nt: TGTGCCAGCAGTCCCGGCAGCGGGAGCTTGAAGACCCAGTACTTC

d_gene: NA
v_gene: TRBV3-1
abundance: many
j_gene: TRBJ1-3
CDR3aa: CASSPGGGGNTIYF
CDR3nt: TGTGCCAGCAGCCCCGGGGGTGGTGGAAACACCATATATTTT

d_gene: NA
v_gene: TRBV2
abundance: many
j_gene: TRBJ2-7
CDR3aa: CASSVPGLGEQYF
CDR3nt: TGTGCCAGCAGCGTCCCGGGACTTGGGGAGCAGTACTTC

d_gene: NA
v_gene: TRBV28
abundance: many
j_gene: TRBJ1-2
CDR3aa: CASSLGGGGTSYGYTF
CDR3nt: TGTGCCAGCAGTTTAGGTGGTGGAGGGACTAGCTATGGCTACACCTTC

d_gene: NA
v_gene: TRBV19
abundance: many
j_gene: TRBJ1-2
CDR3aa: CASTPGGRGYTF
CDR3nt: TGTGCCAGTACCCCGGGGGGCCGGGGCTACACCTTC

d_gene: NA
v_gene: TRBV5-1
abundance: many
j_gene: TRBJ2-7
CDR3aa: CASSGGDTYEQYF
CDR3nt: TGCGCCAGCAGCGGGGGGGACACCTACGAGCAGTACTTC

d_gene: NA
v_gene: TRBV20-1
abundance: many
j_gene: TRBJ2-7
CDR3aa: CSARVGTTSNEYF
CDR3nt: TGCAGTGCTAGAGTAGGGACCACATCTAATGAGTACTTC

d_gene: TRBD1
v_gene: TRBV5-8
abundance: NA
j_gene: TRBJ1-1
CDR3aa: CASRTGTALRAFF
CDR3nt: TGTGCCAGCAGAACCGGGACAGCCCTGAGAGCTTTCTTT

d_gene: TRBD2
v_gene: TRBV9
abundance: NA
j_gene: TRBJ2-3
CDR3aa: CASSMGEGGTDTQYF
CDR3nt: TGTGCCAGCAGCATGGGGGAGGGCGGCACAGATACGCAGTATTTT

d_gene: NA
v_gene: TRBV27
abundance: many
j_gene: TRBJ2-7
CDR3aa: CASSLGAGATYEQYF
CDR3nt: TGTGCCAGCAGTTTAGGGGCAGGGGCTACCTACGAGCAGTACTTC

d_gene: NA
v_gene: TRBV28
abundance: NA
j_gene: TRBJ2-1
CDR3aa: CASSQRLEQFF
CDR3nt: TGTGCCAGCAGTCAGAGATTGGAGCAGTTCTTC

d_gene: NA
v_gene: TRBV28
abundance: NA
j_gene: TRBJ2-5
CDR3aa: CASSLAIQETQYF
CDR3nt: TGTGCCAGCAGTTTGGCTATCCAAGAGACCCAGTACTTC

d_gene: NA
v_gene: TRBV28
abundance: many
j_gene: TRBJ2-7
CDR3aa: CASSWAGRLNEQYF
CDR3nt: TGTGCCAGCAGCTGGGCCGGGAGACTTAACGAGCAGTACTTC

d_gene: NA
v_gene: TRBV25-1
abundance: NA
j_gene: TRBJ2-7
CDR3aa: CASSEVGREYEQYF
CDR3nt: TGTGCCAGCAGTGAGGTAGGGCGGGAATACGAGCAGTACTTC

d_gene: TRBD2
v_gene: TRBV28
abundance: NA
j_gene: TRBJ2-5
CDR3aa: CASSRLAVQETQYF
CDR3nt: TGTGCCAGCAGCCGACTAGCGGTCCAAGAGACCCAGTACTTC

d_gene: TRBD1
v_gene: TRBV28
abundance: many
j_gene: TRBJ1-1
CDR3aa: CASRAFGQANTEAFF
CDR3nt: TGTGCCAGCAGGGCCTTCGGACAGGCGAACACTGAAGCTTTCTTT

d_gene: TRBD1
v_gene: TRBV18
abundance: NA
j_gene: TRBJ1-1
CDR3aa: CASSPPRTGGNLDTEAFF
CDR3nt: TGTGCCAGCTCACCACCGCGGACAGGGGGTAACCTCGACACTGAAGCTTTCTTT

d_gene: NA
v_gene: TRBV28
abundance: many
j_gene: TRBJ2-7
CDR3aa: CASRGPIQVNEQYF
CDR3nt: TGTGCCAGCAGGGGACCCATTCAGGTCAACGAGCAGTACTTC

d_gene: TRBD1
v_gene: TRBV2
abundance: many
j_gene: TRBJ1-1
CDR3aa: CASSAGTGAGETEAFF
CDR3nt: TGTGCCAGCAGTGCCGGGACAGGGGCTGGGGAAACTGAAGCTTTCTTT

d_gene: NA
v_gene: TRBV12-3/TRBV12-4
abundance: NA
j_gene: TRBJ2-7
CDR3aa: CASSLRETYEQYF
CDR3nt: TGTGCCAGCAGTTTACGTGAGACCTACGAGCAGTACTTC

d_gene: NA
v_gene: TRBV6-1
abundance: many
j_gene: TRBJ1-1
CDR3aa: CASSEEGNTEAFF
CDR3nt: TGTGCCAGCAGTGAAGAAGGGAACACTGAAGCTTTCTTT

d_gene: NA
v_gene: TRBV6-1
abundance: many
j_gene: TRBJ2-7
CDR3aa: CASKLESLFEQYF
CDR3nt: TGTGCCAGCAAGCTGGAGTCCTTGTTCGAGCAGTACTTC

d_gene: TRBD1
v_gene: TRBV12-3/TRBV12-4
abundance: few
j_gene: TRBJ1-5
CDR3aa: CASRLGTGNQPQHF
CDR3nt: TGTGCCAGCAGACTTGGGACAGGGAATCAGCCCCAGCATTTT

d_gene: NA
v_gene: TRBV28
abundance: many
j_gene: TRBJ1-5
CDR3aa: CASSLRGGGNQPQHF
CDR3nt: TGTGCCAGCAGTTTGCGGGGAGGGGGCAATCAGCCCCAGCATTTT

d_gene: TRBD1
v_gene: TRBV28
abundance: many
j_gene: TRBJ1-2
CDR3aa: CASSPPPGQGDYGYTF
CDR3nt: TGTGCCAGCAGTCCGCCCCCGGGACAGGGGGACTATGGCTACACCTTC

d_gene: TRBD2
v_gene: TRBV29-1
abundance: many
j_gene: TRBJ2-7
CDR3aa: CSVRLAGTREQYF
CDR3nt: TGCAGCGTCAGACTAGCGGGAACCCGGGAGCAGTACTTC

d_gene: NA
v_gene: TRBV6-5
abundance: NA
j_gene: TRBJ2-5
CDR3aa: CASSYFGTERGETQYF
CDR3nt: TGTGCCAGCAGTTACTTCGGGACCGAAAGGGGAGAGACCCAGTACTTC

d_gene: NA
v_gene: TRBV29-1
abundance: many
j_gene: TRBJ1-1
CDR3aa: CSGGWVTEAFF
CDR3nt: TGCAGCGGGGGGTGGGTGACTGAAGCTTTCTTT

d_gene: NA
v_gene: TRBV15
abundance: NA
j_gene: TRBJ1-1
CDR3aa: CATSRDQPVNTEAFF
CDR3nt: TGTGCCACCAGCAGAGATCAGCCGGTTAACACTGAAGCTTTCTTT

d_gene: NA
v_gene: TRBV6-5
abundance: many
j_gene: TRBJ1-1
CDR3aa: CASSYGPNTEAFF
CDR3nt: TGTGCCAGCAGTTACGGGCCGAACACTGAAGCTTTCTTT

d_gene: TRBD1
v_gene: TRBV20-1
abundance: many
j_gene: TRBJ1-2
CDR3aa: CSARGGTGDGYTF
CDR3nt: TGCAGTGCTAGGGGGGGGACAGGGGATGGCTACACCTTC

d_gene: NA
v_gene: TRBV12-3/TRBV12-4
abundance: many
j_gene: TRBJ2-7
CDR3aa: CASSFGGSYEQYF
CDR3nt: TGTGCCAGCAGTTTTGGAGGATCCTACGAGCAGTACTTC

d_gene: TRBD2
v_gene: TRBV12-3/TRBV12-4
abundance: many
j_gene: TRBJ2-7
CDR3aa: CASSPRWVAGGGRDEQYF
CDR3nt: TGTGCCAGCAGCCCCCGGTGGGTAGCGGGAGGAGGGAGGGACGAGCAGTACTTC

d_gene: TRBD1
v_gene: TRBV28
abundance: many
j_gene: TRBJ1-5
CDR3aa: CASSLGGLRESTGVRNQPQHF
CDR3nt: TGTGCCAGCAGTTTAGGGGGTCTTAGAGAATCGACAGGGGTAAGGAATCAGCCCCAGCATTTT

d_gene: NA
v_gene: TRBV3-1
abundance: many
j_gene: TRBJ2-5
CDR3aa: CASSQDRGHSETQYF
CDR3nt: TGTGCCAGCAGCCAAGACCGGGGACATTCGGAGACCCAGTACTTC

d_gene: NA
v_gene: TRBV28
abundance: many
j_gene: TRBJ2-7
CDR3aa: CASSPPGLTRYEQYF
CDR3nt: TGTGCCAGCAGTCCCCCAGGCCTAACCCGCTACGAGCAGTACTTC

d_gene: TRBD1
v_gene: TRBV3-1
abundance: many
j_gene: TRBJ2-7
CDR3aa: CASGDRLAYEQYF
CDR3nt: TGTGCCAGCGGGGACAGATTGGCCTACGAGCAGTACTTC

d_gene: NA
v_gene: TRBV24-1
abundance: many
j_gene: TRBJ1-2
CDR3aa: CATSDHSTGNYGYTF
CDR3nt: TGTGCCACCAGTGATCACTCCACAGGGAACTATGGCTACACCTTC